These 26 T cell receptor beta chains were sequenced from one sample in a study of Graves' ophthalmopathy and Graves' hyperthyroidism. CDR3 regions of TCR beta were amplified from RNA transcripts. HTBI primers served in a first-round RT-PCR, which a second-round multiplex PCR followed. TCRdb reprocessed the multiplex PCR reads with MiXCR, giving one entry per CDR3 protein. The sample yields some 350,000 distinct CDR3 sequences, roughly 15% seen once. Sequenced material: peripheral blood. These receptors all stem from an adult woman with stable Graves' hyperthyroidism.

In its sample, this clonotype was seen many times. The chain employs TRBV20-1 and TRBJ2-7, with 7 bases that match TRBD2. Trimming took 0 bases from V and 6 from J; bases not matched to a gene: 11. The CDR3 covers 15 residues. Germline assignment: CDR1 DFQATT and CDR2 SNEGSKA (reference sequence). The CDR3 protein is CSARDSGREVVEQYF. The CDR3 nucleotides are TGCAGTGCTAGAGATTCCGGACGGGAGGTTGTCGAGCAGTACTTC.

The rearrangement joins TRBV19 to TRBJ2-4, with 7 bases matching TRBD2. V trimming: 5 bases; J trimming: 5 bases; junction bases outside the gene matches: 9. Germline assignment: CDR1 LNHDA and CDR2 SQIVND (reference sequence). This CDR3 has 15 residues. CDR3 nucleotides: TGTGCCAGTAGTTCTGGGGACTATTCCGAAAACATTCAGTACTTC. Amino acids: CASSSGDYSENIQYF. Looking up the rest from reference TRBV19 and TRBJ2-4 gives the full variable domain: DGGITQSPKYLFRKEGQNVTLSCEQNLNHDAMYWYRQDPGQGLRLIYYSQIVNDFQKGDIAEGYSVSREKKESFPLTVTSAQKNPTAFYLCASSSGDYSENIQYFGAGTRLSVL.

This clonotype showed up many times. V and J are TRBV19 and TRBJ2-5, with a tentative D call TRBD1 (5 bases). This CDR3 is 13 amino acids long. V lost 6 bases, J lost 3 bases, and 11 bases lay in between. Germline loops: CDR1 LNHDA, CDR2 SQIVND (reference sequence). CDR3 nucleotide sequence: TGTGCCAGTAGCTGGACCAGGGAAGAGACCCAGTACTTC. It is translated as CASSWTREETQYF.

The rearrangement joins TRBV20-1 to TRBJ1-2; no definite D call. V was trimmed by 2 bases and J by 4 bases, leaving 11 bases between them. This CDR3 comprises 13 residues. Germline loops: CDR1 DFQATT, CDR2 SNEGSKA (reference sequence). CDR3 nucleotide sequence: TGCAGTGCTAGAAGACACGCGCCCTATGGCTACACCTTC. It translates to CSARRHAPYGYTF.

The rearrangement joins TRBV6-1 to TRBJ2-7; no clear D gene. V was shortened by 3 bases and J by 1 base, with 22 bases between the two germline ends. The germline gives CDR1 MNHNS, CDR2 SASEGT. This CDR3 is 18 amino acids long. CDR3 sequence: CASSETWHILRDSYEQYF. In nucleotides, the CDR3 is TGTGCCAGCAGTGAGACCTGGCATATTCTAAGGGATTCCTACGAGCAGTACTTC.

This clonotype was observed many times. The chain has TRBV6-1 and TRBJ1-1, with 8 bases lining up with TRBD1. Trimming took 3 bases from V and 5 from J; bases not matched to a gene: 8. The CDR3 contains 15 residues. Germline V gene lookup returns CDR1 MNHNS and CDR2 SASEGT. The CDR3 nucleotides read TGTGCCAGCAGTGAGTCAGGGGGCCGATATACTGAAGCTTTCTTT. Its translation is CASSESGGRYTEAFF.

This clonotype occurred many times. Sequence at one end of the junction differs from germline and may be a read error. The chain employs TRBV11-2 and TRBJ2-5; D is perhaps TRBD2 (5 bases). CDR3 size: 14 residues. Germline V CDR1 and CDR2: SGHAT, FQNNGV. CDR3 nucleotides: TGTGCCAGCAGCTTCAGGACTCGCCAAGGGACCCAGTACTTC. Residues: CASSFRTRQGTQYF.

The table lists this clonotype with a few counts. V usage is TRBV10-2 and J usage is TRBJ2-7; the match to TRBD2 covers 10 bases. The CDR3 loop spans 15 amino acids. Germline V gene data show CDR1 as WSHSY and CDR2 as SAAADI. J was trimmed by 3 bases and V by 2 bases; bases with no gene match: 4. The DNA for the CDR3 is TGCGCCAGCAGTGAGAACCCTAGCGGGAGCTACGAGCAGTACTTC. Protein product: CASSENPSGSYEQYF.

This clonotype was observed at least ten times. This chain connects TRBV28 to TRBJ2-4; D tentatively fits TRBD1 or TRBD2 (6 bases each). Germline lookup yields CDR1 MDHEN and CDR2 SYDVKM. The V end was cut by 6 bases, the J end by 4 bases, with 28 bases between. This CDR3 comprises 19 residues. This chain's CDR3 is CASSRVYIGGRVAKNIQYF. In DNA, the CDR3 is TGTGCCAGCAGCCGCGTCTATATTGGGGGGCGGGTGGCTAAAAACATTCAGTACTTC.

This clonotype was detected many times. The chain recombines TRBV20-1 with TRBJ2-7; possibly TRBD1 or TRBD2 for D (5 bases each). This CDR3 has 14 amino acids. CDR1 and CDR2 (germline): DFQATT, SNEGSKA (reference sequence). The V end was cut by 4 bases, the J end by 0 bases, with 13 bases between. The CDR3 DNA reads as TGCAGTGCTAACCGGGACCCTTCCTCCTACGAGCAGTACTTC. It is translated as CSANRDPSSYEQYF.

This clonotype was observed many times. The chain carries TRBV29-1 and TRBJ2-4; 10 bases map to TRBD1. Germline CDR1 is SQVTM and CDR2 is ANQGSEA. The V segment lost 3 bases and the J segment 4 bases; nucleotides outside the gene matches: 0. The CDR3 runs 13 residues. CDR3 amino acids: CSVEGQGKNIQYF. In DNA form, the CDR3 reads TGCAGCGTTGAGGGACAGGGGAAAAACATTCAGTACTTC.

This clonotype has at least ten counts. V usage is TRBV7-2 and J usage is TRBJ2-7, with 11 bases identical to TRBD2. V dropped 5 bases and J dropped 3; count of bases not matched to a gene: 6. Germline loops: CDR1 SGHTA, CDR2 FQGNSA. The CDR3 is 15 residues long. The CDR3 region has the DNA TGTGCCAGCAGCCCTTCTAGCGGGAGGCACTACGAGCAGTACTTC. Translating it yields CASSPSSGRHYEQYF.

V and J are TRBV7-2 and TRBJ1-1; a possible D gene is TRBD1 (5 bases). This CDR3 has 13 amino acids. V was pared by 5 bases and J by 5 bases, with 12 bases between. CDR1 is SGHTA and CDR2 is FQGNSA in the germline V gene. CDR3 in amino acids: CASSTRRGTEAFF. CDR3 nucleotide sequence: TGTGCCAGCAGCACCCGGAGGGGAACTGAAGCTTTCTTT.

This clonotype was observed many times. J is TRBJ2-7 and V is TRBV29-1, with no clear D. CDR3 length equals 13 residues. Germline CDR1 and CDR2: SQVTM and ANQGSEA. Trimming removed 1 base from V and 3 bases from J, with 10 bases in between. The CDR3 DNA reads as TGCAGCGTTGAAGGAGGCAGAGGCTACGAGCAGTACTTC. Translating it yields CSVEGGRGYEQYF.

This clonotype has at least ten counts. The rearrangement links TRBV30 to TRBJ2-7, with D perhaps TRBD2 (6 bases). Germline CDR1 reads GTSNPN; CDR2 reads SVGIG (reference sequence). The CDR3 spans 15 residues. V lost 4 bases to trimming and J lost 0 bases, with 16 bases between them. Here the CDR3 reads CAWNPGGTSSYEQYF. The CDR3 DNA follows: TGTGCCTGGAACCCCGGGGGAACATCCTCCTACGAGCAGTACTTC. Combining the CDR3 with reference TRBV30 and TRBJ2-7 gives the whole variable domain SQTIHQWPATLVQPVGSPLSLECTVEGTSNPNLYWYRQAAGRGLQLLFYSVGIGQISSEVPQNLSASRPQDRQFILSSKKLLLSDSGFYLCAWNPGGTSSYEQYFGPGTRLTVT.

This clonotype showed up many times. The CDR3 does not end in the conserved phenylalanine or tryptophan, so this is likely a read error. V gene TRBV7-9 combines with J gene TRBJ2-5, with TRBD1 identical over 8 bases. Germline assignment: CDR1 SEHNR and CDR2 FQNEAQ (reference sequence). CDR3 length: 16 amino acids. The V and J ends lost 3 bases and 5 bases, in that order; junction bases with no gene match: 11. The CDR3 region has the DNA TGTGCCAGCAGCTTTTGGACAGGGAATATCCGGGAGACCCAGTACTCC. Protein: CASSFWTGNIRETQYS.

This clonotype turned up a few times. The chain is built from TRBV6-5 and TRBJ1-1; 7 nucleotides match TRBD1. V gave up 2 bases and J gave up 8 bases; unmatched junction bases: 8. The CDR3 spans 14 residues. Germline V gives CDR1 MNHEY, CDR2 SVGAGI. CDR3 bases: TGTGCCAGCAGTTACCCCACGACAGGGTCCGAAGCTTTCTTT. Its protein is CASSYPTTGSEAFF.

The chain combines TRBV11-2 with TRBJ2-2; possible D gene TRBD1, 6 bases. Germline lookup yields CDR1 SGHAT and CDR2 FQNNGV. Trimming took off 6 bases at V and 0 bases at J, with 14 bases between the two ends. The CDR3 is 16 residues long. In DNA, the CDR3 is TGTGCCAGCAGTTCGACAGGTGCTGCGAACACCGGGGAGCTGTTTTTT. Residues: CASSSTGAANTGELFF.

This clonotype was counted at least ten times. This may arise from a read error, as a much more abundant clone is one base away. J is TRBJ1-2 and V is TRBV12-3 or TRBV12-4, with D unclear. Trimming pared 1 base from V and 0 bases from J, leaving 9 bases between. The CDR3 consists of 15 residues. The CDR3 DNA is TGTGCCAGCAGTTTAGGACGACGAGCTAACTATGGCTACACCTTC. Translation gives CASSLGRRANYGYTF.

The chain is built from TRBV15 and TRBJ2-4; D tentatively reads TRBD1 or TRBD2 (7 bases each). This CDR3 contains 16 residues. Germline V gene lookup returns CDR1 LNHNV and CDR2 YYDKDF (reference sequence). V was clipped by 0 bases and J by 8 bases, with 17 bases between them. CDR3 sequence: CATSRDRVRGRDIQYF. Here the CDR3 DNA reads TGTGCCACCAGCAGAGATAGGGTCAGGGGGAGGGACATTCAGTACTTC.

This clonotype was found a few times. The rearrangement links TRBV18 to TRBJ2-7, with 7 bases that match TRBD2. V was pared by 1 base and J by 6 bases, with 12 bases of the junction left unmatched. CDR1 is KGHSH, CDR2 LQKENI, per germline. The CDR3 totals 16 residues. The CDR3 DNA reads TGTGCCAGCTCACCACAGAGAGCGGGATTTTCCACCGAGCAGTACTTC. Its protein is CASSPQRAGFSTEQYF. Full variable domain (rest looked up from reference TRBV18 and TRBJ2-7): NAGVMQNPRHLVRRRGQEARLRCSPMKGHSHVYWYRQLPEEGLKFMVYLQKENIIDESGMPKERFSAEFPKEGPSILRIQQVVRGDSAAYFCASSPQRAGFSTEQYFGPGTRLTVT.

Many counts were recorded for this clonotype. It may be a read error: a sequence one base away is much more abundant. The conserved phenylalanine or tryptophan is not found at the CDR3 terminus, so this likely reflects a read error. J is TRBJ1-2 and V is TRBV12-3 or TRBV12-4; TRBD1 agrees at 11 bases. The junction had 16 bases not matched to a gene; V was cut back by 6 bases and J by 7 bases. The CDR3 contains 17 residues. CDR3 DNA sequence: TGTGCCAGCAGGTCGTCCGGGACAGGGGGTTCTTGGCCTGGCTACACCCTC. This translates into CASRSSGTGGSWPGYTL.

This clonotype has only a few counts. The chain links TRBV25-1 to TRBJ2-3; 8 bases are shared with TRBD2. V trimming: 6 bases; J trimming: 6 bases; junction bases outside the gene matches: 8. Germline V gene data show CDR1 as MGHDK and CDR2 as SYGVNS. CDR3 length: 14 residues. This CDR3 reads CASRTSGSRDTQYF. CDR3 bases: TGTGCCAGCAGGACGAGCGGGAGTCGGGATACGCAGTATTTT.

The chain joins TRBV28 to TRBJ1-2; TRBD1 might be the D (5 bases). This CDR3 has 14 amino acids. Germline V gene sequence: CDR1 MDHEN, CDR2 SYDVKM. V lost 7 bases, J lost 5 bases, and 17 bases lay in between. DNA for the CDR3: TGTGCCAGCACCGTGGGGCGGGACTGGTATGGCTACACCTTC. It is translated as CASTVGRDWYGYTF.

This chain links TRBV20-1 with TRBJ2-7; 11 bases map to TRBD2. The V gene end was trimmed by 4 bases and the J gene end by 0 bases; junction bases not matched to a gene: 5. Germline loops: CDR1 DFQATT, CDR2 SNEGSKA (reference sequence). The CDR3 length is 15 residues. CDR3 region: CSANGLAGISYEQYF. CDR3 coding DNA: TGCAGTGCTAATGGACTAGCGGGCATCTCCTACGAGCAGTACTTC.

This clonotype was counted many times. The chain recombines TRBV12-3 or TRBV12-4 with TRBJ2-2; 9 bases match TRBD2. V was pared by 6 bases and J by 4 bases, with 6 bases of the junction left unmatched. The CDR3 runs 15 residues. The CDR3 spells CASRVAGAVTGELFF. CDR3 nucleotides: TGTGCCAGCAGAGTAGCGGGAGCGGTCACCGGGGAGCTGTTTTTT.